One sample yielded the 23 T cell receptor beta chains listed below, sequenced in a study of shared clonotypes between healthy human individuals (dated by TCRdb to the early 2020s). The protocol used for the library was the immunoSEQ multiplex PCR assay. TCRdb provides this immuneACCESS table in a form limited to in-frame rearrangements. Some clones are lacking; in checked studies, under half of them reflect an unresolved V gene, and why the rest are absent is not known. Across this sample there are roughly 640,000 clones, with less than 98% seen only once. The top ten hold about 0.057% of the sample. Source material: naive CD4+ T cells sorted from blood. In the paper's terms, the cell subset or site label means: CD45RA+ positively selected. These receptors were obtained from a young woman in good health.

The genes are TRBV5-5 and TRBJ1-4; D is ambiguous. CDR3 length: 15 amino acids. With 2 bases removed from V and 5 bases from J, the gap between germline ends came to 13 bases. Germline CDR1 and CDR2: SGHKS and YYEKEE (reference sequence). CDR3 loop: CASSLSWVPNEKLFF. The CDR3 DNA is TGTGCCAGCAGCTTATCATGGGTGCCGAATGAAAAACTGTTTTTT.

This chain joins TRBV6-1 and TRBJ2-2, with a possible D match to TRBD1 (6 bases). Germline V gene data show CDR1 as MNHNS and CDR2 as SASEGT. The germline V and J ends were trimmed by 10 bases and 4 bases, with 10 bases remaining between them. The CDR3 extends over 12 amino acids. The CDR3 loop is CATGQFTGELFF. CDR3 sequence (DNA): TGTGCCACCGGACAGTTCACCGGGGAGCTGTTTTTT.

The rearrangement links TRBV19 to TRBJ1-6; D perhaps matches TRBD1 (5 bases). The CDR3 contains 16 residues. CDR1 is LNHDA, CDR2 SQIVND, per germline (reference sequence). Trimming took off 7 bases at V and 9 bases at J, with 22 bases between the two ends. The CDR3 region has the DNA TGTGCCAGTACGCCGGAGGTCGGTAAGGGACGTTCACCCCTCCACTTT. Its protein product is CASTPEVGKGRSPLHF.

The V gene is TRBV9, the J gene TRBJ2-3; the D is unclear. This CDR3 is 18 amino acids long. Germline V gene sequence: CDR1 SGDLS, CDR2 YYNGEE. Trimming removed 4 bases at V and 0 bases at J, with 21 bases between. CDR3 residues: CASSLGLDQRTSTDTQYF. The CDR3 DNA reads TGTGCCAGCAGCCTTGGCCTTGACCAACGAACTAGCACAGATACGCAGTATTTT. The full variable domain, completed using reference TRBV9 and TRBJ2-3, is DSGVTQTPKHLITATGQRVTLRCSPRSGDLSVYWYQQSLDQGLQFLIQYYNGEERAKGNILERFSAQQFPDLHSELNLSSLELGDSALYFCASSLGLDQRTSTDTQYFGPGTRLTVL.

The chain recombines TRBV30 with TRBJ2-2; D might be TRBD1 (5 bases). V dropped 3 bases and J dropped 1 base, with 18 bases sitting between them. The CDR3 is made up of 17 amino acids. Germline V gene lookup returns CDR1 GTSNPN and CDR2 SVGIG (reference sequence). The CDR3 sequence is CAWRDQRWGGNTGELFF. For the CDR3, the DNA is TGTGCCTGGAGAGACCAAAGGTGGGGCGGGAACACCGGGGAGCTGTTTTTT.

The CDR3 DNA reads as TGTGCCAGCAGCTTCACAGGTTCCCGCACAGATACGCAGTATTTT. Protein: CASSFTGSRTDTQYF. The rearrangement links TRBV7-3 to TRBJ2-3, with TRBD1 as a possible D gene (5 bases). Per the germline V gene, CDR1 is SGHTA and CDR2 is FQGTGA. The CDR3 has 15 amino acids. The V and J ends lost 3 bases and 1 base respectively, with 11 bases between them.

The chain couples TRBV2 to TRBJ2-3; a weak D match, TRBD1 (6 bases). Germline V lookup: CDR1 SNHLY, CDR2 FYNNEI. The length of the CDR3 is 16 residues. V gave up 7 bases and J gave up 0 bases, with 17 bases separating them. CDR3 sequence (DNA): TGTGCCAGCAACATGGGACAACTGCTAAGCACAGATACGCAGTATTTT. Protein sequence: CASNMGQLLSTDTQYF.

The chain links TRBV19 to TRBJ2-1; no clear D gene. CDR1 is LNHDA and CDR2 is SQIVND in the germline V gene (reference sequence). The V gene lost 5 bases and the J gene lost 7 bases, with 12 bases spanning the gap. This CDR3 is built from 13 residues. This CDR3 is CASSPHLGNEQFF. The CDR3 DNA follows: TGTGCCAGTAGTCCCCACCTCGGGAATGAGCAGTTCTTC.

The V call is TRBV7-9, the J call TRBJ2-7, with unresolved D. Germline V gives CDR1 SEHNR, CDR2 FQNEAQ (reference sequence). V was clipped by 0 bases and J by 1 base, with 7 bases between them. There are 14 residues in the CDR3. The CDR3 coding sequence is TGTGCCAGCAGCTTAGCGGAACAGTCCTACGAGCAGTACTTC. Its protein product is CASSLAEQSYEQYF. Full variable domain (outside the CDR3, taken from reference TRBV7-9 and TRBJ2-7): DTGVSQNPRHKITKRGQNVTFRCDPISEHNRLYWYRQTLGQGPEFLTYFQNEAQLEKSRLLSDRFSAERPKGSFSTLEIQRTEQGDSAMYLCASSLAEQSYEQYFGPGTRLTVT.

The rearrangement uses TRBV28 and TRBJ2-6; 7 nucleotides align to TRBD1. V trimming: 4 bases; J trimming: 2 bases; junction bases outside the gene matches: 2. This CDR3 is built from 15 residues. Germline loops: CDR1 MDHEN, CDR2 SYDVKM. Written as DNA, the CDR3 is TGTGCCAGCAGTTCGACAGGGACTGGGGCCAACGTCCTGACTTTC. It specifies CASSSTGTGANVLTF.

The V and J genes are TRBV28 and TRBJ1-5; 7 bases agree with TRBD1. CDR3 length: 16 amino acids. The germline V gene encodes CDR1 MDHEN and CDR2 SYDVKM. V lost 6 bases, J lost 0 bases, and 8 bases stayed unmatched. CDR3 bases: TGTGCCAGCAGACTCCCCGGGACAGATAGCAATCAGCCCCAGCATTTT. This gives the protein CASRLPGTDSNQPQHF.

This sequence joins TRBV6-6 and TRBJ1-4; 7 nucleotides agree with TRBD1. The trim removed 3 bases at V and 0 bases at J, leaving 1 base unmatched. CDR1 MNHNY and CDR2 SVGAGI come from the germline V gene (reference sequence). The CDR3 extends over 15 amino acids. CDR3 loop: CASSYDRATNEKLFF. The CDR3 DNA follows: TGTGCCAGCAGTTATGACAGGGCAACTAATGAAAAACTGTTTTTT.

The chain carries TRBV7-9 and TRBJ2-5; 7 bases match TRBD2. The CDR3 runs 15 residues. J was trimmed by 1 base and V by 2 bases; bases with no gene match: 4. In germline, CDR1 is SEHNR, CDR2 FQNEAQ (reference sequence). The CDR3 bases are TGTGCCAGCAGCTTAAAAGCGGGATCCCAAGAGACCCAGTACTTC. Translation gives CASSLKAGSQETQYF.

The chain has TRBV28 and TRBJ2-2; weak D call: TRBD1 (6 bases). Trimming cost V 3 bases and J 8 bases, with 16 bases left between them. The germline V gene encodes CDR1 MDHEN and CDR2 SYDVKM. The CDR3 has 15 amino acids. CDR3 region: CASSLAGVTRGELFF. As DNA, the CDR3 is TGTGCCAGCAGTTTGGCAGGGGTCACCAGGGGGGAGCTGTTTTTT.

CDR3 sequence: CASSSAEGLLSGNTIYF. The CDR3 DNA reads as TGCGCCAGCAGCTCCGCGGAAGGGCTCCTCTCTGGAAACACCATATATTTT. This sequence joins TRBV4-1 and TRBJ1-3, with unresolved D. CDR1 and CDR2 from the germline V gene are MGHRA and YSYEKL. The CDR3 is 17 amino acids. V shed 5 bases and J shed 0 bases, with 17 bases lying between them.

This chain connects TRBV18 to TRBJ2-1; TRBD2 agrees at 7 bases. Trimming took 1 base from V and 7 from J; bases not matched to a gene: 7. Germline-derived CDR1 and CDR2 are KGHSH and LQKENI. The CDR3 consists of 15 residues. CDR3: CASSPRGSIGNEQFF. The CDR3 nucleotides read TGTGCCAGCTCACCACGCGGGAGCATCGGGAATGAGCAGTTCTTC.

The chain employs TRBV7-2 and TRBJ2-5, with D perhaps being TRBD1 or TRBD2 (5 bases each). V was shortened by 3 bases and J by 4 bases, with 9 bases between the two germline ends. Germline lookup yields CDR1 SGHTA and CDR2 FQGNSA. The CDR3 spans 13 residues. CDR3 sequence: CASSFRDPETQYF. The CDR3, as DNA: TGTGCCAGCAGCTTCAGGGACCCAGAGACCCAGTACTTC.

The chain combines TRBV28 with TRBJ1-4; possible D gene TRBD1, 5 bases. Germline V gives CDR1 MDHEN, CDR2 SYDVKM. The CDR3 consists of 15 residues. The germline V and J ends were trimmed by 8 bases and 4 bases, with 17 bases remaining between them. In DNA form, the CDR3 reads TGTGCCAGCCGCGTAGCTGGGGGACTTAATGAAAAACTGTTTTTT. Its protein is CASRVAGGLNEKLFF.

The rearrangement uses TRBV5-1 and TRBJ2-3, with a tentative D call TRBD2 (5 bases). Trimming pared 2 bases from V and 4 bases from J, leaving 11 bases between. The CDR3 totals 14 residues. Germline V gene lookup returns CDR1 SGHRS and CDR2 YFSETQ. CDR3 sequence: CASSFGLAADTQYF. The CDR3 coding sequence is TGCGCCAGCAGCTTTGGTCTAGCTGCAGATACGCAGTATTTT.

The chain combines TRBV4-1 with TRBJ2-1, with TRBD2 matching over 7 bases. The CDR3 length is 15 residues. Germline values: CDR1 MGHRA, CDR2 YSYEKL. J was trimmed by 2 bases and V by 6 bases; bases with no gene match: 7. DNA for the CDR3: TGCGCCAGCAGGGCGCGAGCGGGGACCTACAATGAGCAGTTCTTC. It specifies CASRARAGTYNEQFF.

The V gene is TRBV29-1, the J gene TRBJ1-5, with 7 bases lining up with TRBD1. The CDR3 consists of 14 residues. Germline V gene sequence: CDR1 SQVTM, CDR2 ANQGSEA. Germline trimming cut 4 bases from V and 4 bases from J; bases unmatched to any gene: 7. The CDR3 bases are TGCAGCGTTGGGGGGGACAGCTATAATCAGCCCCAGCATTTT. Amino acids: CSVGGDSYNQPQHF. Combining the CDR3 with reference TRBV29-1 and TRBJ1-5 gives the whole variable domain SAVISQKPSRDICQRGTSLTIQCQVDSQVTMMFWYRQQPGQSLTLIATANQGSEATYESGFVIDKFPISRPNLTFSTLTVSNMSPEDSSIYLCSVGGDSYNQPQHFGDGTRLSIL.

The gene calls are TRBV19 and TRBJ2-3; no reliable D call. Deletions cut 1 base from V and 1 base from J, with 6 bases between. There are 14 residues in the CDR3. The V gene's germline CDR1 is LNHDA and CDR2 SQIVND (reference sequence). CDR3 in DNA: TGTGCCAGTAGTATAGGGCAGCGCACAGATACGCAGTATTTT. Its translation: CASSIGQRTDTQYF.

The V and J genes are TRBV7-9 and TRBJ1-5; D is ambiguous. CDR3 length: 13 amino acids. Looked up from germline, CDR1 is SEHNR and CDR2 is FQNEAQ (reference sequence). V was pared by 5 bases and J by 5 bases, with 10 bases between. The DNA of the CDR3 is TGTGCCAGCAGCGCCAGATCAGATCAGCCCCAGCATTTT. Translated, it gives CASSARSDQPQHF.